The clone carrying this TCR beta chain was detected once. Its cognate antigen is unknown. The sample carries other DNA sequences with the same CDR3. The source of the sample is a study of shared clonotypes between healthy human individuals. Study background: Per donor, CD8 memory used one plate, CD8 naive used two, CD4 memory used three and CD4 naive used three. Study results and caveats: The study drew on few donors, limiting represented genetic and exposure-history diversity. Specimens sampled were limited to blood, with tissue repertoires likely differing.

This CDR3 comprises 15 residues. Germline CDR1 SGHTA, CDR2 FQGTGA. The junction had 1 base not matched to a gene; V was cut back by 2 bases and J by 1 base. Tens of thousands of T cell genomes (about 0.2 ug DNA) went into each sorted-subset replicate. Clones were read by immunoSEQ multiplex PCR, and TCRdb kept only the in-frame ones, dropping some. Here the sample spans 2 million to 3 million clones, over 85% being singletons. V is TRBV7-3 and J is TRBJ2-7; 11 nucleotides match TRBD1. The receptor was isolated from a man aged 18 to 29 in good health. Some clones in this sample may be carry-over from other donors' samples. Material for sequencing was naive CD4+ T cells from PBMCs. The subset was: CD45RA+ positively selected. Written as DNA, the CDR3 is TGTGCCAGCAGCTTAGGGACAGGGGGTTCCTACGAGCAGTACTTC. Its translation is CASSLGTGGSYEQYF.